What follows are 8 T cell receptor beta chains derived from one specimen sequenced in a study of blood T cell repertoires in COVID-19 (dated by TCRdb to about 2020). The protocol used for the library was the immunoSEQ multiplex PCR assay. This immuneACCESS table, as held by TCRdb, lists in-frame sequences with V and J called but not all clones. Of the missing ones, under half trace to an unresolved V gene in checked studies; the others have no known cause. This sample gives 200,000 to 300,000 clones in total; about 90% of them show up just once. Clones ranked in the top ten supply about 1.4% of the sample. Sequenced material: peripheral blood. These receptors were taken from a woman aged 40 to 55 who had recovered from COVID-19.

To note about this clone: The same CDR3 is also encoded by other DNA sequences in this sample. The chain recombines TRBV27 with TRBJ2-7; D perhaps matches TRBD2 (6 bases). Trimming cost V 4 bases and J 4 bases, with 14 bases left between them. The CDR3 contains 14 residues. Germline loops: CDR1 MNHEY, CDR2 SMNVEV (reference sequence). DNA of the CDR3: TGTGCCAGCAGTTCGGCGGGGCAGGGATACGAGCAGTACTTC. Protein sequence: CASSSAGQGYEQYF.

This chain joins TRBV6-2 or TRBV6-3 and TRBJ1-1; possibly TRBD1 for D (5 bases). The CDR3 spans 16 residues. The germline V gene encodes CDR1 MNHEY and CDR2 SVGEGT. Deletions cut 5 bases from V and 4 bases from J, with 20 bases between. CDR3 loop: CASSPLWGGGSTEAFF. The CDR3 DNA reads TGTGCCAGCAGTCCACTTTGGGGGGGAGGGAGCACTGAAGCTTTCTTT.

The chain employs TRBV5-1 and TRBJ2-2; D might be TRBD2 (6 bases). Deletions cut 4 bases from V and 4 bases from J, with 20 bases between. Germline V CDR1 and CDR2: SGHRS, YFSETQ. This CDR3 is built from 17 residues. The CDR3 spells CASSLSRGAVGTGELFF. The CDR3 DNA sequence: TGCGCCAGCAGCCTCAGCCGCGGGGCAGTAGGCACCGGGGAGCTGTTTTTT.

The chain recombines TRBV27 with TRBJ2-1, with 8 bases identical to TRBD2. The J segment lost 7 bases and the V segment lost 8 bases, leaving 7 bases of the junction unmatched. This CDR3 spans 13 amino acids. From germline, CDR1 is MNHEY and CDR2 SMNVEV (reference sequence). The CDR3 loop is CASVAGGGNEQFF. DNA of the CDR3: TGTGCCAGCGTCGCGGGGGGCGGTAATGAGCAGTTCTTC.

The rearrangement uses TRBV6-1 and TRBJ2-4; no firm D call. Germline loops: CDR1 MNHNS, CDR2 SASEGT. CDR3 length: 12 amino acids. The ends were cut back, 2 bases at V and 6 bases at J, with 5 bases in the middle. In DNA, the CDR3 is TGTGCCAGCAGTGAAAGCTTAAACATTCAGTACTTC. This codes for CASSESLNIQYF.

V is TRBV6-2 or TRBV6-3 and J is TRBJ1-2; TRBD1 matches 7 bases. The J segment lost 2 bases and the V segment lost 4 bases, leaving 10 bases of the junction unmatched. Germline V gives CDR1 MNHEY, CDR2 SVGEGT. The CDR3 is 16 amino acids. DNA of the CDR3: TGTGCCAGCAGTTCACCACTGACAGGGCAGAACTATGGCTACACCTTC. Protein sequence: CASSSPLTGQNYGYTF.

The chain uses TRBV5-1 and TRBJ1-1, with D perhaps matching TRBD1 (6 bases). CDR1 and CDR2 from the germline V gene are SGHRS and YFSETQ. This CDR3 region has 15 residues. Trimming shortened V by 4 bases and J by 1 base, and 14 bases separated the two germline ends. CDR3 in amino acids: CASSPGTFRNTEAFF. The CDR3 coding sequence is TGCGCCAGCAGCCCCGGGACATTTAGGAACACTGAAGCTTTCTTT.

The V call is TRBV20-1, the J call TRBJ1-1, with D perhaps matching TRBD1 (5 bases). V was cut by 2 bases and J by 6 bases, with 7 bases left in between. Germline-derived CDR1 and CDR2 are DFQATT and SNEGSKA (reference sequence). The CDR3 totals 11 residues. CDR3 bases: TGCAGTGCTAGACCCAGGGCTGAAGCTTTCTTT. This sequence encodes CSARPRAEAFF.